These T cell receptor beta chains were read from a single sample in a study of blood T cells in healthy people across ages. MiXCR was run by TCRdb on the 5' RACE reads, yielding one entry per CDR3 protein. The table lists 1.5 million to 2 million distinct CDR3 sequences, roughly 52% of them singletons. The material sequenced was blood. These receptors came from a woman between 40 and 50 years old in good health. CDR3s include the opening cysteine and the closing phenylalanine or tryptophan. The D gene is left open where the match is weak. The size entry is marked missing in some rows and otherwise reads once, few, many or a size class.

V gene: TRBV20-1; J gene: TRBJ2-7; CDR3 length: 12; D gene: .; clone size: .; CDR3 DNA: TGCAGTGCCCGGGGGAACCAGATGGAGCAGTACTTC; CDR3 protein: CSARGNQMEQYF
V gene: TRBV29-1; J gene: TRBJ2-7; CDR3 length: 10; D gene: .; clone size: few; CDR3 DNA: TGCAGCGTTGATTTGGTGGCCCAGTACTTC; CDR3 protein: CSVDLVAQYF
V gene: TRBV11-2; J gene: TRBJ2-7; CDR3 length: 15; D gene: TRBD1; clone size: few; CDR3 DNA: TGTGCCAGCAGCCGGACCCGGGACAGGACCTACGAGCAGTACTTC; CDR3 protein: CASSRTRDRTYEQYF
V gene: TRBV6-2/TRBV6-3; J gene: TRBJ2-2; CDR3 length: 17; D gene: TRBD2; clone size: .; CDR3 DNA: TGTGCCAGCAGTTACGGACCTAGCGGGGGTATCCACGGGGAGCTGTTTTTT; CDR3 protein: CASSYGPSGGIHGELFF
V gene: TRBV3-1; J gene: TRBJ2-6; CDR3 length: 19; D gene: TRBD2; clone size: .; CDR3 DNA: TGTGCCAGCAGCCATATCAGCCTCGGGAGGGGCCTAGGGGCCAACGTCCTGACTTTC; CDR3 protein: CASSHISLGRGLGANVLTF
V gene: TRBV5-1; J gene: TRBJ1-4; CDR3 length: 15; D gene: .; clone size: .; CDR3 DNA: TGCGCCAGCAGTCCGGGCTCCGCTTTTAATGAAAAACTGTTTTTT; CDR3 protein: CASSPGSAFNEKLFF
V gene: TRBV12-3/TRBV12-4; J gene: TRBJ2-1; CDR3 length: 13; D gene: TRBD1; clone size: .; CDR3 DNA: TGTGCCAGCCGGGACAGGGAATACAATGAGCAGTTCTTC; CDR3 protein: CASRDREYNEQFF
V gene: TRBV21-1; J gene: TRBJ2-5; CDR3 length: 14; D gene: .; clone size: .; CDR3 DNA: TGTGCCAGCAGCAAAGGTTCGAACCCTCTACAGCAGTACTTC; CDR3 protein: CASSKGSNPLQQYF
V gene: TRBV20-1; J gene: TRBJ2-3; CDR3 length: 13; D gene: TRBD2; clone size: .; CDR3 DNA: TGCAGTTGGGAAGGCGGGGGGACAGATACGCAGTATTTT; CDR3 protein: CSWEGGGTDTQYF
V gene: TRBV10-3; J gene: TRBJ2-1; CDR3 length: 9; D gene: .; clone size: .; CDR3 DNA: TGTGCCAAGCACATTGAGCAGTTCTTC; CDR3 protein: CAKHIEQFF